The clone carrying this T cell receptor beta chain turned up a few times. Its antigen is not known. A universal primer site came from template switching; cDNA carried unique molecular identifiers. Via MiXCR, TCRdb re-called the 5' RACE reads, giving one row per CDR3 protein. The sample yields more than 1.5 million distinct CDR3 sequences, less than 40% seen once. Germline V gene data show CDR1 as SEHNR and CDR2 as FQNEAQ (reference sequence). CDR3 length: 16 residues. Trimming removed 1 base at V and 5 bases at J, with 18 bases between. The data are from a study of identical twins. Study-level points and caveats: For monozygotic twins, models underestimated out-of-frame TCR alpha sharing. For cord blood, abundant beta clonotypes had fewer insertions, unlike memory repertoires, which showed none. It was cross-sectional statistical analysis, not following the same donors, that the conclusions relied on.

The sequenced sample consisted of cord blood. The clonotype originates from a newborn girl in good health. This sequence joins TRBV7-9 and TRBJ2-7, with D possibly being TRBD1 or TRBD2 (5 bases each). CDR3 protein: CASSLVSVAGTHEQYF. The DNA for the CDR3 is TGTGCCAGCAGCTTAGTCAGTGTGGCAGGGACCCACGAGCAGTACTTC.